This T cell receptor beta chain was sequenced for a study of T cells in Graves' hyperthyroidism and ophthalmopathy (dated by TCRdb to the late 2010s). Some background on the complete study: Peripheral blood samples were taken at the time of initial diagnosis, prior to any treatment. The 100 or so discovery patients were randomly split 7:3 into training and test sets. To identify distinguishing TCR V-J signatures, a discovery cohort of around 100 patients was used, comprising 43 with Graves' ophthalmopathy and around 57 with stable Graves' hyperthyroidism. After sampling, hyperthyroidism patients received methimazole starting at 30 mg daily, and ophthalmopathy patients received high-dose intravenous methylprednisolone. The paper reports TCR Vbeta CDR3 sequencing of approximately 140 peripheral blood samples: under 45 ophthalmopathy, over 70 hyperthyroidism and about 17 progressor patients. Whether ophthalmopathy could be predicted prospectively was tested in an independent validation cohort made up of 18 to 20 hyperthyroidism patients plus 17 patients who later progressed to ophthalmopathy. The study also compared thyroid tissue and blood T-cell repertoires from 5 to 7 Graves' hyperthyroidism patients. Results and caveats for the whole study, not just this receptor: In validation, the model predicted progression to ophthalmopathy with 55% to 71% sensitivity and 72% to 75% specificity, a median of approximately 6.7 months before onset. A 13 V-J signature model separated ophthalmopathy from stable hyperthyroidism, with about 90% sensitivity and 81.08% specificity in cross-validation and 80%/75% in testing. No statistical method was used to fix the sample size in advance, and group allocation was not hidden from the investigators. Most expanded thyroid clonotypes (frequency above 0.001) were also detected in blood, suggesting blood repertoires may reflect thyroid immune responses.

TCR beta CDR3 regions were amplified from RNA transcripts. The TCR CDR3 was subjected to a first round of RT-PCR using the HTBI primer set and the Qiagen OneStep RT-PCR kit. Libraries were constructed in a second round of multiplex PCR, after which size selection and purification were carried out. The libraries were sequenced on an Illumina HiSeq2000 using paired-end 100 bp reads. On the study's bioinformatics: SOAPnuke was used to process the raw data, with reads discarded if the reads contained adapters or uncalled bases, had a mean Phred below 15, or lacked an exact constant-primer or identifier match. COPE v1.2.5 was used to merge the high-quality paired reads, and each unique nucleotide sequence was defined as a clonotype. MiTCR v1.1 was used to align the clonotypes against IMGT TRBV, TRBD and TRBJ reference segments. Analysis was restricted to V-J combinations with a frequency above 0.0001, which covered about 99% of repertoires. The TCS score was defined as the ratio of F50 (clonal expansion) to E x V (chaos), calculated using BLOSUM62-based TCRdist between CDR3 peptides within each V-J. Welch's t-statistics and random forest reduced several hundred V-J features to 13, which were used in a naive Bayes classifier (R e1071). TCRdb reworked the public reads: Q25 trimming with fastp, MiXCR clone assembly, productive beta chains retained. Rows with a matching CDR3 protein are joined into one entry that keeps the most common DNA and genes. For this entry, the V and J calls and clone size follow TCRdb and not the study's own pipeline. This sample has more than 550,000 distinct CDR3 sequences in its table, and 18% of those were observed once. The top ten constitute around 17% of the sample.

The hyperthyroidism patients were between 18 and 65 years old and newly diagnosed, with a disease duration of less than 2 months. Any patient with an uncontrolled infection, another autoimmune disease, pregnancy or lactation was excluded. Diagnoses were established on the basis of clinical symptoms, serum thyroxine and TRAb, thyroid ultrasound, and orbital computed tomography. Blood from progressor patients was drawn when they were first diagnosed with hyperthyroidism, before any ophthalmopathy symptoms appeared. PBMCs were separated from under 12 ml of fresh peripheral blood using Ficoll-Paque density gradient centrifugation. Progressor patients were defined as those initially diagnosed with Graves' hyperthyroidism in whom ophthalmopathy developed during follow-up. Total RNA was extracted with Trizol reagent, and quality was checked on an Agilent 2100 Bioanalyzer. The CDR3 covers 15 residues, taking in both the cysteine and the phenylalanine. Only the CDR3 DNA is retained, 45 bases long and in frame from the first base. The germline V end is reduced by 6 bases and the J end by 2 bases; junction bases left unmatched: 6. Per the germline V gene, SGDLS is the CDR1 and YYNGEE is the CDR2.

This clonotype was observed a few times. No cognate antigen has been identified for it. Nothing much larger sits one base from this clone, and base qualities are not available. This receptor was identified in a woman between 45 and 65 years old with Graves' hyperthyroidism that later progressed to Graves' ophthalmopathy. Sequencing used blood. The chain is assembled from TRBV9 and TRBJ2-5, and 11 junction bases match TRBD2. This receptor carries the CDR3 CASNPGLAVQETQYF. The sequenced DNA is TGTGCCAGCAATCCGGGACTAGCGGTGCAAGAGACCCAGTACTTC.